What follows is one T cell receptor (beta chain) and its context. Its antigen is not identified. TCRdb passed the 5' RACE reads through MiXCR, listing each CDR3 protein once. The sample lists about 270,000 distinct CDR3 sequences, roughly 18% occurring once. CDR3 size: 15 residues. The germline V and J ends were trimmed by 7 bases and 7 bases, with 21 bases remaining between them. Germline V gene sequence: CDR1 SGHKS, CDR2 YYEKEE (reference sequence). The record originates from a study of T-cell memory formation after mild COVID-19. Whole-study findings and limits: The study found contracting CD4+ clones mainly in CM and EM and contracting CD8+ clones in EMRA. CD4/CD8 balance held among clones contracting day 15 to 85, and later expanders leaned CD4+.

This clonotype originated in a man aged 18 to 35 who had mild COVID-19 (a few samples of this study predate the infection). Cell type and time point are not known. This sequence joins TRBV5-5 and TRBJ2-4; a possible D gene is TRBD1 (6 bases). Sample: PBMCs or a T cell subset sorted from them (not recorded which). In DNA form, the CDR3 reads TGTGCCAGCGGGAACACTACAGGGAGTAGGAACATTCAGTACTTC. It yields the protein CASGNTTGSRNIQYF.